This T cell receptor (beta chain) appears in the sequencing data of a study of blood T cell repertoires in COVID-19. The overall study: There were acute and convalescent COVID-19 samples, and they came from the United States, Italy and Spain. From T cells, B-cell-depleted T cells, or PBMCs came the material, which was cDNA or gDNA.

The germline V gene has CDR1 LGHDT and CDR2 YNNKEL (reference sequence). The CDR3 spans 14 residues. J lost 2 bases, V lost 4 bases, and 2 bases had no gene match. In the original workflow: Nucleated cell counts were estimated from reference gene primer amplification. TCRdb's copy holds only in-frame clones and misses some; the assay was immunoSEQ multiplex PCR. Clone size and V and J calls were adopted from that table, with D and trimming inferred from the DNA. The table shows 300,000 or so clones, with approximately 89% occurring only once. This TCR derives from a woman aged 45-60 years who had recovered from COVID-19. Sample: peripheral blood. The chain joins TRBV3-1 (or the pseudogene TRBV3-2) to TRBJ1-3, with 7 bases that match TRBD1. The CDR3 DNA reads TGTGCCAGCAGCCCGACAGGGACTGGAAACACCATATATTTT. It specifies CASSPTGTGNTIYF.